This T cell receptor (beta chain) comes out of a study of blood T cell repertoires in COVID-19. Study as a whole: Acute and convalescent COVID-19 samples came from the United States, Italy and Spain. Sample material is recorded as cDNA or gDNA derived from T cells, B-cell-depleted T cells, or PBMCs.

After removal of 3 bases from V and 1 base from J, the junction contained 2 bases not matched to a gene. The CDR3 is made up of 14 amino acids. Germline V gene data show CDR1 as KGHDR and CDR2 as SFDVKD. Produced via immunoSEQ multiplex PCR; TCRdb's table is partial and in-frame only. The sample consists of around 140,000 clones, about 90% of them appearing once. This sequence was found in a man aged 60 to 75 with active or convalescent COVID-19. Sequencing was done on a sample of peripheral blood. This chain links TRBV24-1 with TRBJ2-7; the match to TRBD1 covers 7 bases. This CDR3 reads CATSDPGQSYEQYF. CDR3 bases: TGTGCCACCAGTGATCCGGGACAGTCCTACGAGCAGTACTTC.